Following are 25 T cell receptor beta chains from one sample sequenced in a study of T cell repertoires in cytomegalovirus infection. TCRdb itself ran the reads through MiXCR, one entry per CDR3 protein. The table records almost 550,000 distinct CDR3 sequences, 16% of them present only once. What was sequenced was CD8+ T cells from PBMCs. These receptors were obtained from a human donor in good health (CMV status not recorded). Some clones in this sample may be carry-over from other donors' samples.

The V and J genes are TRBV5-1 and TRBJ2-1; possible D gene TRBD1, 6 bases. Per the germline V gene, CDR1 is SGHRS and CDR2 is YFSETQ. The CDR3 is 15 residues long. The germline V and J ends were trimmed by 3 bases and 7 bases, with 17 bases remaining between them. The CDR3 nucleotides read TGCGCCAGCAGCTCTTCCGGGACACGGATGAATGAGCAGTTCTTC. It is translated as CASSSSGTRMNEQFF.

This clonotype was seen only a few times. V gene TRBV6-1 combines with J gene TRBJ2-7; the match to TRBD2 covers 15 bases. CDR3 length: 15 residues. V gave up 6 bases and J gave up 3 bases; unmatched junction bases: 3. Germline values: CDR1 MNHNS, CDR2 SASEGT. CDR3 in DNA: TGTGCCAGCAGGGGACTAGCGGGAGGTAGCTACGAGCAGTACTTC. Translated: CASRGLAGGSYEQYF.

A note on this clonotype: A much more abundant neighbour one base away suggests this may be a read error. This chain's CDR3 is CASSLWTSGATDTQYF. In nucleotides, the CDR3 is TGTGCCAGCAGCTTGTGGACTAGCGGGGCCACAGATACGCAGTATTTT. The V and J genes are TRBV5-4 and TRBJ2-3; 12 nucleotides align to TRBD2. The germline gives CDR1 SGHNT, CDR2 YYREEE (reference sequence). The CDR3 has 16 amino acids. The junction had 2 bases not matched to a gene; V was cut back by 1 base and J by 2 bases.

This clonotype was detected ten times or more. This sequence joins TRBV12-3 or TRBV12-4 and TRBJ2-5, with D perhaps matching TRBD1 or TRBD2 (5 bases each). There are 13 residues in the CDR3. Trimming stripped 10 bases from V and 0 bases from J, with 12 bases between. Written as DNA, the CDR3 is TGTGCCATCCTAGGGGAGAACCAAGAGACCCAGTACTTC. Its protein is CAILGENQETQYF.

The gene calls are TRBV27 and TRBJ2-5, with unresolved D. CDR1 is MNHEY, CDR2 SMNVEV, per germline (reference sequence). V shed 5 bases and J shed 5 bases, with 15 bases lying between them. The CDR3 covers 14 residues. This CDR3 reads CASSPLLTVETQYF. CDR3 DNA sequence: TGTGCCAGCAGTCCCCTCCTAACGGTGGAGACCCAGTACTTC.

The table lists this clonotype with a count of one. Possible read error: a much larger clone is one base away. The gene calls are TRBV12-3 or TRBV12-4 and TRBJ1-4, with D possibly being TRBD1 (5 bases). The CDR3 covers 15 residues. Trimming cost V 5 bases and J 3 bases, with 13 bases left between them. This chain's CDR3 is CASSAARTPNEKLFF. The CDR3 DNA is TGTGCCAGCAGTGCCGCCAGGACACCTAATGAAAAACTGTTTTTT.

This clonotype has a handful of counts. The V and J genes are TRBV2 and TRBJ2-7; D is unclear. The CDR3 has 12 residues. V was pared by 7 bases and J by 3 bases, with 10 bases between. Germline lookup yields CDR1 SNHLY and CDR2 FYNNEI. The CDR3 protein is CASNDLGYEQYF. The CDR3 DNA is TGTGCCAGCAATGACTTAGGCTACGAGCAGTACTTC. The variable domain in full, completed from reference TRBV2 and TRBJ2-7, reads EPEVTQTPSHQVTQMGQEVILRCVPISNHLYFYWYRQILGQKVEFLVSFYNNEISEKSEIFDDQFSVERPDGSNFTLKIRSTKLEDSAMYFCASNDLGYEQYFGPGTRLTVT.

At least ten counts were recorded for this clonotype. CDR3 nucleotide sequence: TGTGCCAGCAGCCAAGATCTTTTGGGCTTCTACGAGCAGTACTTC. This codes for CASSQDLLGFYEQYF. The V call is TRBV14, the J call TRBJ2-7; D ambiguous. Germline values: CDR1 SGHDN, CDR2 FVKESK. The CDR3 extends over 15 amino acids. V gave up 0 bases and J gave up 3 bases, with 12 bases separating them.

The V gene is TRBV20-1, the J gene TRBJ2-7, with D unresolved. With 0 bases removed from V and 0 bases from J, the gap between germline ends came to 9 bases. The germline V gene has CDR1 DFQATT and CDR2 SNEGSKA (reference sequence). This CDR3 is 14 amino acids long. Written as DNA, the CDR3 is TGCAGTGCTAGAGAGCTGGGCCGCTCCTACGAGCAGTACTTC. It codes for CSARELGRSYEQYF.

CDR3: CAISDYDQGAENEQFF. DNA for the CDR3: TGTGCCATCAGTGATTATGACCAGGGGGCGGAGAATGAGCAGTTCTTC. V gene TRBV10-3 combines with J gene TRBJ2-1, with 8 bases aligning to TRBD1. The trim removed 3 bases at V and 7 bases at J, leaving 11 bases unmatched. Germline V lookup: CDR1 ENHRY, CDR2 SYGVKD. This CDR3 has 16 residues.

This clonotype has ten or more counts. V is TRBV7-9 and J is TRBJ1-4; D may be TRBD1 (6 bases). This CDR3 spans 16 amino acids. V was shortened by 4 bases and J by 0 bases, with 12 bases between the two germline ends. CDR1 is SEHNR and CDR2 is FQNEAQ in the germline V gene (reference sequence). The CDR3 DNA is TGTGCCAGCAGCTCAATCGACAGGCCAACTAATGAAAAACTGTTTTTT. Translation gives CASSSIDRPTNEKLFF.

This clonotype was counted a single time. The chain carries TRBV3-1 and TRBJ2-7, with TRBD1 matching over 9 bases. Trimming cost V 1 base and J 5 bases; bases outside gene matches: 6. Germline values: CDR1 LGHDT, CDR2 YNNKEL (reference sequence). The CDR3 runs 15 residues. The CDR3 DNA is TGTGCCAGCAGCCAAGTATGGACAGGGGATAACGAGCAGTACTTC. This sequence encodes CASSQVWTGDNEQYF.

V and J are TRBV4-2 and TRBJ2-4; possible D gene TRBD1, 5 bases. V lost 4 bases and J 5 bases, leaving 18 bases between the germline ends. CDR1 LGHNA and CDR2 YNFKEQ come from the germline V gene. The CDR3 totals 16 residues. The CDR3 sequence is CASSPSGAPSENIQYF. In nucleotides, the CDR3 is TGTGCCAGCAGCCCCTCTGGGGCCCCATCCGAAAACATTCAGTACTTC.

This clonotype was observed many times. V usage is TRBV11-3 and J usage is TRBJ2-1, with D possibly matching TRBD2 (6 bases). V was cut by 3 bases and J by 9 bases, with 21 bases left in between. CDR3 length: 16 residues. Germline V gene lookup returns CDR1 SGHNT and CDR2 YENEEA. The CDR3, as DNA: TGTGCCAGCAGCTTGTCATCCGGGACTGTAGGTATTGAGCAGTTCTTC. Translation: CASSLSSGTVGIEQFF.

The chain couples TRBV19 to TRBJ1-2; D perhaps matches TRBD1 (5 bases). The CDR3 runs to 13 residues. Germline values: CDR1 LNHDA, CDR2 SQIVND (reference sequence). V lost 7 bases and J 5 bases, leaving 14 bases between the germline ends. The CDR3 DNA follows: TGTGCCAGTACCCTGGGGGGGTCTTATGGCTACACCTTC. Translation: CASTLGGSYGYTF. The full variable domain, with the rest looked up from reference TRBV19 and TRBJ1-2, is DGGITQSPKYLFRKEGQNVTLSCEQNLNHDAMYWYRQDPGQGLRLIYYSQIVNDFQKGDIAEGYSVSREKKESFPLTVTSAQKNPTAFYLCASTLGGSYGYTFGSGTRLTVV.

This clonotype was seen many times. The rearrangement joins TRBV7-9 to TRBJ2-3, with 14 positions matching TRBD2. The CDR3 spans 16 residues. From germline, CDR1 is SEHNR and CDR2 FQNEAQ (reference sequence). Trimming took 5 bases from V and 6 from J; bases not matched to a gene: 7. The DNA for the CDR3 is TGTGCCAGCAGCCCTCGGACTAGCGGGGGGTCCGATACGCAGTATTTT. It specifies CASSPRTSGGSDTQYF.

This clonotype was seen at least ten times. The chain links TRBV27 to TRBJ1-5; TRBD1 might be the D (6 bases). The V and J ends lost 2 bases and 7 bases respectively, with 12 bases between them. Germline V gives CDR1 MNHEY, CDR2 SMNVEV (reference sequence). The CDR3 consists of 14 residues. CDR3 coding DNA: TGTGCCAGCAGTTTACGGGGGGCATGGCAGCCCCAGCATTTT. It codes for CASSLRGAWQPQHF.

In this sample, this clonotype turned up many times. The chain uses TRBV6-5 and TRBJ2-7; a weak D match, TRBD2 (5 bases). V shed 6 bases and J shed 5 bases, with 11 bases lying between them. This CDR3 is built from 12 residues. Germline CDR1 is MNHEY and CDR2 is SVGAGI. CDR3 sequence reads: CASSQGLDEQYF. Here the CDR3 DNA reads TGTGCCAGCAGCCAAGGACTGGACGAGCAGTACTTC.

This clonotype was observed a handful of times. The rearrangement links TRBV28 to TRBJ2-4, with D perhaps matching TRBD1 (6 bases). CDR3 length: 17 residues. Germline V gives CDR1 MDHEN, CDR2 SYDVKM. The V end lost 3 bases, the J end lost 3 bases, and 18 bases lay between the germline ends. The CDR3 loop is CASSLDRDETYKNIQYF. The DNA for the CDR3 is TGTGCCAGCAGTTTGGACAGAGACGAAACCTACAAAAACATTCAGTACTTC.

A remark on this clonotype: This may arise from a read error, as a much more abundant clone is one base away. CDR3 residues: CATRTSGALEDTQYF. In DNA, the CDR3 is TGTGCCACCAGGACTAGCGGGGCTCTTGAAGATACGCAGTATTTT. The chain joins TRBV24-1 to TRBJ2-3; 11 bases line up with TRBD2. The CDR3 loop spans 15 amino acids. V was pared by 7 bases and J by 5 bases, with 7 bases of the junction left unmatched. Germline CDR1 is KGHDR and CDR2 is SFDVKD.

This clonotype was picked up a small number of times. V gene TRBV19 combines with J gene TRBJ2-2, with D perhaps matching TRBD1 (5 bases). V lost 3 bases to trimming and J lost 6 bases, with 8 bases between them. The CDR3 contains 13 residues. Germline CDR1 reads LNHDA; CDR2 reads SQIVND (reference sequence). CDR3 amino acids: CASSILGAGELFF. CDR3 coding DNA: TGTGCCAGTAGTATCTTAGGGGCCGGGGAGCTGTTTTTT.

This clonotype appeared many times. Here the CDR3 DNA reads TGTGCCAGCAGCTTTGGGACAGCGAACACTGAAGCTTTCTTT. Amino acids: CASSFGTANTEAFF. J is TRBJ1-1 and V is TRBV5-6, with 7 bases matching TRBD1. After removal of 2 bases from V and 1 base from J, the junction contained 2 bases not matched to a gene. Germline values: CDR1 SGHDT, CDR2 YYEEEE. The length of the CDR3 is 14 residues.

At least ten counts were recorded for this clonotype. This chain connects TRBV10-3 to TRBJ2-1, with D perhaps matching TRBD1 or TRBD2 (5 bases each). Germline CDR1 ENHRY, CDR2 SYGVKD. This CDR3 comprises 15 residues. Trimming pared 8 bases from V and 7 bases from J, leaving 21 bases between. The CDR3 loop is CAIRSGLRSENEQFF. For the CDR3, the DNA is TGTGCCATCCGCTCGGGGCTTCGCTCGGAGAATGAGCAGTTCTTC.

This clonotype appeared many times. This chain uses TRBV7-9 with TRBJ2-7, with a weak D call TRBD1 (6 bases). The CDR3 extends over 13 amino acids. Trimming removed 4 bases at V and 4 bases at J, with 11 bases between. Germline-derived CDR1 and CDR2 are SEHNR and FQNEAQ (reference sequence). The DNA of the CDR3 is TGTGCCAGCAGCTCTGAGGACAGTTACGAGCAGTACTTC. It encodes CASSSEDSYEQYF.

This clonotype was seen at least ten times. The CDR3, as DNA: TGTGCCAGCGGGACCCTTGCGGGGTACACTGAAGCTTTCTTT. Protein product: CASGTLAGYTEAFF. The chain joins TRBV28 to TRBJ1-1; possible D gene TRBD1, 5 bases. Looked up from germline, CDR1 is MDHEN and CDR2 is SYDVKM. The V end was cut by 8 bases, the J end by 3 bases, with 16 bases between. The CDR3 consists of 14 residues.